This entry features one T cell receptor (beta chain) sequence. What it recognizes is unknown. This entry comes from a study of cytomegalovirus exposure and HLA in healthy donors. Study-level background: Earlier, 95 million to 120 million unique TCR beta sequences were recovered from about 200 million T cells by an analysis. Study-level points and caveats: According to reports, the classifier identified cytomegalovirus status with high specificity and sensitivity. TCR beta chains associated with HLA were, in a later analysis, more clonally expanded than equally common others.

CDR3 length: 16 residues. Trimming stripped 1 base from V and 0 bases from J, with 12 bases between. The germline CDR1 and CDR2 sequences are LNHNV and YYDKDF (reference sequence). PCR was performed using 60 Vbeta and 13 Jbeta primers. Clones were sequenced by immunoSEQ multiplex PCR, and TCRdb holds only the in-frame ones, with some missing. Of some 180,000 clones listed, around 80% are singletons. The material sequenced was PBMCs. The TCR comes from a woman aged 55 to 70 in good health and CMV-seropositive. The chain is built from TRBV15 and TRBJ1-2, with a possible D match to TRBD1 (5 bases). CDR3 region: CATSRGGGSANYGYTF. In DNA form, the CDR3 reads TGTGCCACCAGCAGAGGGGGCGGCTCAGCTAACTATGGCTACACCTTC.